This T cell receptor beta chain derives from a study of T cell responses to AZD1222 COVID-19 vaccine. The study's findings and limits: Vaccine-related CD4 TCRs covered spike, predominating at 160-218 and 743-854. Receipt of two AZD1222 doses was followed by a rise in Spike-specific TCR breadth and depth. White British donors predominated, females outnumbered males, and clonal diversity was possibly underestimated. Baseline seropositives among AZD1222 recipients totaled only 5 to 7.

On this clone: Its cognate antigen is unknown.

The germline gives CDR1 SEHNR, CDR2 FQNEAQ (reference sequence). The CDR3 runs to 17 residues. The V and J ends lost 5 bases and 2 bases respectively, with 22 bases between them. Generated by immunoSEQ multiplex PCR, the TCRdb table keeps only in-frame clones and is missing some. Of about 200,000 clones in the sample, 90% to 95% were seen once. The chain links TRBV7-9 to TRBJ2-7; D perhaps matches TRBD2 (6 bases). This receptor was obtained from an adult who received the MenACWY meningococcal vaccine as a control. The sequences come from peripheral blood, collected 28 days after the second dose of the MenACWY control vaccine. CDR3 protein: CASSRVGGADLTYEQYF. CDR3 DNA sequence: TGTGCCAGCAGCCGAGTGGGCGGGGCAGATCTCACCTACGAGCAGTACTTC.